The rows below give T cell receptor beta chains drawn from one sample of a study of T cells in Graves' hyperthyroidism and ophthalmopathy. TCRdb recomputed calls from the multiplex PCR reads with MiXCR, one row per CDR3 protein. Among about 210,000 distinct CDR3 sequences listed, approximately 20% were seen once. Sequenced: blood. The receptors come from a man between 40 and 49 years old with Graves' hyperthyroidism. Each CDR3 is given with its conserved first and last residue. The order of the fields is D gene, J gene, clone size, V gene, CDR3 DNA, CDR3 protein. The D gene is left open where the match is weak. Size tells how often a clone was seen (once, few, many) or the class of an expanded clone, and some rows leave it out.

d_gene: -
j_gene: TRBJ1-5
abundance: few
v_gene: TRBV6-1
CDR3nt: TGTGCCACCGACGGGTTAGGCAATCAGCCCCAGCATTTT
CDR3aa: CATDGLGNQPQHF

d_gene: -
j_gene: TRBJ1-3
abundance: -
v_gene: TRBV9
CDR3nt: TGTGCCAGCAGCGGAGGACGTATCTCTGGAAACACCATATATTTT
CDR3aa: CASSGGRISGNTIYF

d_gene: -
j_gene: TRBJ2-1
abundance: once
v_gene: TRBV9
CDR3nt: TGTGCCAGCAGCGCCCCAGGGGTTCCCTCCTACAATGAGCAGTTCTTC
CDR3aa: CASSAPGVPSYNEQFF

d_gene: TRBD1
j_gene: TRBJ2-7
abundance: many
v_gene: TRBV5-1
CDR3nt: TGCGCCAGCAGCTTCGGGACAGCCTACGAGCAGTACTTC
CDR3aa: CASSFGTAYEQYF

d_gene: -
j_gene: TRBJ1-5
abundance: many
v_gene: TRBV10-3
CDR3nt: TGTGCCATCAGTGACCCTCGCAACGGGCCCAGTCAGCCCCAGCATTTT
CDR3aa: CAISDPRNGPSQPQHF

d_gene: -
j_gene: TRBJ2-2
abundance: few
v_gene: TRBV29-1
CDR3nt: TGCAGCGTTGCCCCTTTGATGAACACCGGGGAGCTGTTTTTT
CDR3aa: CSVAPLMNTGELFF

d_gene: TRBD1
j_gene: TRBJ2-7
abundance: -
v_gene: TRBV24-1
CDR3nt: TGTGCCACCGGAATGACAGGGGGCGTGAACAATGAGCAGTACTTC
CDR3aa: CATGMTGGVNNEQYF

d_gene: TRBD1
j_gene: TRBJ1-1
abundance: -
v_gene: TRBV5-4
CDR3nt: TGTGCCAGCAGCTTGGGTGGGGAGGGGGCCATGAACACTGAAGCTTTCTTT
CDR3aa: CASSLGGEGAMNTEAFF

d_gene: -
j_gene: TRBJ1-2
abundance: few
v_gene: TRBV7-2
CDR3nt: TGTGCCAGCAGTCGAACAGGGTCGTATGGCTACACCTTC
CDR3aa: CASSRTGSYGYTF

d_gene: TRBD1
j_gene: TRBJ1-1
abundance: many
v_gene: TRBV7-6
CDR3nt: TGTGCCAGCAGCTTGGGACAGAGGAACACTGAAGCTTTCTTT
CDR3aa: CASSLGQRNTEAFF

d_gene: -
j_gene: TRBJ2-2
abundance: -
v_gene: TRBV20-1
CDR3nt: TGCAGTGCTTATAGGTGGGGGGGCATGGACACCGGGGAGCTGTTTTTT
CDR3aa: CSAYRWGGMDTGELFF

d_gene: -
j_gene: TRBJ2-3
abundance: few
v_gene: TRBV5-4
CDR3nt: TGTGCCAGCAGCTTGAGACTAGGGGCCGATACGCAGTATTTT
CDR3aa: CASSLRLGADTQYF

d_gene: -
j_gene: TRBJ1-1
abundance: -
v_gene: TRBV13
CDR3nt: TGTGCCAGCAGCTTACGACAGCCTAACACTGAAGCTTTCTTT
CDR3aa: CASSLRQPNTEAFF

d_gene: -
j_gene: TRBJ2-4
abundance: many
v_gene: TRBV28
CDR3nt: TGTGCCAGCGGAGACAGACTAGGCGTGGACATTCAGTACTTC
CDR3aa: CASGDRLGVDIQYF

d_gene: -
j_gene: TRBJ1-2
abundance: many
v_gene: TRBV7-9
CDR3nt: TGTGCCAGCAGCTTGCCAGAATATGGCTACACCTTC
CDR3aa: CASSLPEYGYTF

d_gene: -
j_gene: TRBJ1-3
abundance: -
v_gene: TRBV20-1
CDR3nt: TGCAATGCTAGAGATCTAAGGAGCTCTGGAAACACCATATATTTT
CDR3aa: CNARDLRSSGNTIYF

d_gene: TRBD2
j_gene: TRBJ2-5
abundance: many
v_gene: TRBV7-7
CDR3nt: TGTGCTAGCAGCGTTGGGGCTAGCGGGGCCGGGGGTCAAGAGACCCAGTACTTC
CDR3aa: CASSVGASGAGGQETQYF

d_gene: -
j_gene: TRBJ1-3
abundance: -
v_gene: TRBV4-3
CDR3nt: TGCGCCAGCAGCCAAGATCGTAGATCTGGAAACACCATATATTTT
CDR3aa: CASSQDRRSGNTIYF

d_gene: -
j_gene: TRBJ2-7
abundance: many
v_gene: TRBV6-1
CDR3nt: TGTGCCAGCAGTACCCGGGACGGGTTCGGGTACGAGCAGTACTTC
CDR3aa: CASSTRDGFGYEQYF

d_gene: -
j_gene: TRBJ1-5
abundance: many
v_gene: TRBV19
CDR3nt: TGTGCCAGTAGTGCCACAAACGATCAGCCCCAGCATTTT
CDR3aa: CASSATNDQPQHF

d_gene: -
j_gene: TRBJ2-7
abundance: -
v_gene: TRBV2
CDR3nt: TGTGCCAGCAGTATGACAGGATACGAGCAGTACTTC
CDR3aa: CASSMTGYEQYF

d_gene: -
j_gene: TRBJ2-3
abundance: many
v_gene: TRBV12-3/TRBV12-4
CDR3nt: TGTGCCAGCAGTCTCCAGGGGGGATCAGATACGCAGTATTTT
CDR3aa: CASSLQGGSDTQYF

d_gene: -
j_gene: TRBJ2-4
abundance: -
v_gene: TRBV12-3/TRBV12-4
CDR3nt: TGTGCCAGCAGTTTACCACTCCCCTACGCATTTCAGTACTTC
CDR3aa: CASSLPLPYAFQYF

d_gene: -
j_gene: TRBJ1-1
abundance: many
v_gene: TRBV20-1
CDR3nt: TGCAGTGCTACTAGGGGTTTGTTGACTGAAGCTTTCTTT
CDR3aa: CSATRGLLTEAFF

d_gene: TRBD1
j_gene: TRBJ2-7
abundance: -
v_gene: TRBV15
CDR3nt: TGTGCCACCAGCCCGCGACAGGGATCCTACGAGCAGTACTTC
CDR3aa: CATSPRQGSYEQYF

d_gene: TRBD1
j_gene: TRBJ1-4
abundance: -
v_gene: TRBV28
CDR3nt: TGTGCCAGCACCGCGGGACAGGGCGGTAGAAAACTGTTTTTT
CDR3aa: CASTAGQGGRKLFF

d_gene: TRBD1
j_gene: TRBJ1-2
abundance: many
v_gene: TRBV7-8
CDR3nt: TGTGCCAGCAGCCCCCGGGACAGCTCCTATGGCTACACCTTC
CDR3aa: CASSPRDSSYGYTF

d_gene: -
j_gene: TRBJ1-1
abundance: many
v_gene: TRBV20-1
CDR3nt: TGCAGTGCTAGAGACCGGAGGAACACTGAAGCTTTCTTT
CDR3aa: CSARDRRNTEAFF

d_gene: TRBD2
j_gene: TRBJ2-3
abundance: -
v_gene: TRBV12-3/TRBV12-4
CDR3nt: TGTGCCAGCAGTTTAGGAGGACTAGCGGGAGGTAATGCAGATACGCAGTATTTT
CDR3aa: CASSLGGLAGGNADTQYF

d_gene: TRBD1
j_gene: TRBJ1-1
abundance: -
v_gene: TRBV10-3
CDR3nt: TGTGCCATCAGTGACGACAGGGTGGGTACTGAAGCTTTCTTT
CDR3aa: CAISDDRVGTEAFF

d_gene: TRBD2
j_gene: TRBJ2-5
abundance: many
v_gene: TRBV5-1
CDR3nt: TGCGCCAGCAACTCGGGGACTAGCGGAGAGACCCAGTACTTC
CDR3aa: CASNSGTSGETQYF

d_gene: TRBD1
j_gene: TRBJ1-2
abundance: -
v_gene: TRBV29-1
CDR3nt: TGCAGCGTTGAGGGACAGGGTGCCGGTGGCTACACCTTC
CDR3aa: CSVEGQGAGGYTF

d_gene: -
j_gene: TRBJ1-2
abundance: -
v_gene: TRBV14
CDR3nt: TGTGCCAGCAGCCCATATGAATTAGGGTCCTATGGCTACACCTTC
CDR3aa: CASSPYELGSYGYTF

d_gene: TRBD2
j_gene: TRBJ2-5
abundance: -
v_gene: TRBV5-4
CDR3nt: TGTGCCAGCAGCTTGGTCTTCCTAGCGGGGGGGCGCGGTGTAGAGACCCAGTACTTC
CDR3aa: CASSLVFLAGGRGVETQYF

d_gene: -
j_gene: TRBJ1-1
abundance: -
v_gene: TRBV18
CDR3nt: TGTGCCAGCTCACCACCTGTACCGAAAAATGAAGCCTTCTTT
CDR3aa: CASSPPVPKNEAFF

d_gene: TRBD1
j_gene: TRBJ1-2
abundance: many
v_gene: TRBV29-1
CDR3nt: TGCAGCGCCCTTGCTATGACAGGGGGCTATGGCTACACCTTC
CDR3aa: CSALAMTGGYGYTF

d_gene: -
j_gene: TRBJ2-2
abundance: -
v_gene: TRBV7-3
CDR3nt: TGTGCCAGCAGATATTCTCGGCAGAACACCGGGGAGCTGTTTTTT
CDR3aa: CASRYSRQNTGELFF

d_gene: -
j_gene: TRBJ1-2
abundance: -
v_gene: TRBV5-6
CDR3nt: TGTGCCAGCAGCTTGACGGCAACCTATGGCTACACCTTC
CDR3aa: CASSLTATYGYTF

d_gene: -
j_gene: TRBJ1-1
abundance: -
v_gene: TRBV3-1
CDR3nt: TGTGCCAGCAGCCAAGTCCTGTACACTGAAGCTTTCTTT
CDR3aa: CASSQVLYTEAFF

d_gene: TRBD1
j_gene: TRBJ2-7
abundance: many
v_gene: TRBV28
CDR3nt: TGTGCCAGCGGTGCCTCAGGGGGCGTTTACTACGAGCAGTACTTC
CDR3aa: CASGASGGVYYEQYF

d_gene: -
j_gene: TRBJ2-7
abundance: few
v_gene: TRBV5-4
CDR3nt: TGTGCCAGCAGCCAGAGGGGCTACGAGCAGTACTTC
CDR3aa: CASSQRGYEQYF

d_gene: TRBD1
j_gene: TRBJ2-1
abundance: few
v_gene: TRBV6-1
CDR3nt: TGTGCCAGCAGTGAATTCTTCACAGGGGGCTCCTACAATGAGCAGTTCTTC
CDR3aa: CASSEFFTGGSYNEQFF